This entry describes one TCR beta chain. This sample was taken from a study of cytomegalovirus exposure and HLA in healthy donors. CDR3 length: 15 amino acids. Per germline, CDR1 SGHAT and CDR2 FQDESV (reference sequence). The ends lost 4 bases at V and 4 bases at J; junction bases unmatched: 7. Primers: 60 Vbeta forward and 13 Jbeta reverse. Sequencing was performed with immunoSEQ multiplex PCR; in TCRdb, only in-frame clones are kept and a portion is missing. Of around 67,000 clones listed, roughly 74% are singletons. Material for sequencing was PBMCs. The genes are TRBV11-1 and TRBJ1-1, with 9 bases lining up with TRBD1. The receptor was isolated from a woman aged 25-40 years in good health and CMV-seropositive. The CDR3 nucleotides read TGTGCCAGCAGCTCAGAGACAGGGGGTGGCACTGAAGCTTTCTTT. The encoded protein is CASSSETGGGTEAFF. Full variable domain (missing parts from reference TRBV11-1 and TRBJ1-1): EAEVAQSPRYKITEKSQAVAFWCDPISGHATLYWYRQILGQGPELLVQFQDESVVDDSQLPKDRFSAERLKGVDSTLKIQPAELGDSAMYLCASSSETGGGTEAFFGQGTRLTVV.